This entry concerns a single T cell receptor (beta chain). Profiled with immunoSEQ multiplex PCR; TCRdb holds only in-frame clones, not every one. The sample records roughly 120,000 clones, over 75% being singletons. The V gene end was trimmed by 2 bases and the J gene end by 7 bases; junction bases not matched to a gene: 2. The CDR3 has 12 amino acids. Germline V gene lookup returns CDR1 SEHNR and CDR2 FQNEAQ (reference sequence). This entry belongs to a study of blood T cell repertoires in COVID-19. This TCR derives from a man in his fifties or sixties with acute or convalescent COVID-19. This chain connects TRBV7-9 to TRBJ2-7; 7 bases agree with TRBD2. What was sequenced was peripheral blood. The CDR3 DNA follows: TGTGCCAGCAGCTTAACTAGCGATGAGCAGTACTTC. Residues: CASSLTSDEQYF.